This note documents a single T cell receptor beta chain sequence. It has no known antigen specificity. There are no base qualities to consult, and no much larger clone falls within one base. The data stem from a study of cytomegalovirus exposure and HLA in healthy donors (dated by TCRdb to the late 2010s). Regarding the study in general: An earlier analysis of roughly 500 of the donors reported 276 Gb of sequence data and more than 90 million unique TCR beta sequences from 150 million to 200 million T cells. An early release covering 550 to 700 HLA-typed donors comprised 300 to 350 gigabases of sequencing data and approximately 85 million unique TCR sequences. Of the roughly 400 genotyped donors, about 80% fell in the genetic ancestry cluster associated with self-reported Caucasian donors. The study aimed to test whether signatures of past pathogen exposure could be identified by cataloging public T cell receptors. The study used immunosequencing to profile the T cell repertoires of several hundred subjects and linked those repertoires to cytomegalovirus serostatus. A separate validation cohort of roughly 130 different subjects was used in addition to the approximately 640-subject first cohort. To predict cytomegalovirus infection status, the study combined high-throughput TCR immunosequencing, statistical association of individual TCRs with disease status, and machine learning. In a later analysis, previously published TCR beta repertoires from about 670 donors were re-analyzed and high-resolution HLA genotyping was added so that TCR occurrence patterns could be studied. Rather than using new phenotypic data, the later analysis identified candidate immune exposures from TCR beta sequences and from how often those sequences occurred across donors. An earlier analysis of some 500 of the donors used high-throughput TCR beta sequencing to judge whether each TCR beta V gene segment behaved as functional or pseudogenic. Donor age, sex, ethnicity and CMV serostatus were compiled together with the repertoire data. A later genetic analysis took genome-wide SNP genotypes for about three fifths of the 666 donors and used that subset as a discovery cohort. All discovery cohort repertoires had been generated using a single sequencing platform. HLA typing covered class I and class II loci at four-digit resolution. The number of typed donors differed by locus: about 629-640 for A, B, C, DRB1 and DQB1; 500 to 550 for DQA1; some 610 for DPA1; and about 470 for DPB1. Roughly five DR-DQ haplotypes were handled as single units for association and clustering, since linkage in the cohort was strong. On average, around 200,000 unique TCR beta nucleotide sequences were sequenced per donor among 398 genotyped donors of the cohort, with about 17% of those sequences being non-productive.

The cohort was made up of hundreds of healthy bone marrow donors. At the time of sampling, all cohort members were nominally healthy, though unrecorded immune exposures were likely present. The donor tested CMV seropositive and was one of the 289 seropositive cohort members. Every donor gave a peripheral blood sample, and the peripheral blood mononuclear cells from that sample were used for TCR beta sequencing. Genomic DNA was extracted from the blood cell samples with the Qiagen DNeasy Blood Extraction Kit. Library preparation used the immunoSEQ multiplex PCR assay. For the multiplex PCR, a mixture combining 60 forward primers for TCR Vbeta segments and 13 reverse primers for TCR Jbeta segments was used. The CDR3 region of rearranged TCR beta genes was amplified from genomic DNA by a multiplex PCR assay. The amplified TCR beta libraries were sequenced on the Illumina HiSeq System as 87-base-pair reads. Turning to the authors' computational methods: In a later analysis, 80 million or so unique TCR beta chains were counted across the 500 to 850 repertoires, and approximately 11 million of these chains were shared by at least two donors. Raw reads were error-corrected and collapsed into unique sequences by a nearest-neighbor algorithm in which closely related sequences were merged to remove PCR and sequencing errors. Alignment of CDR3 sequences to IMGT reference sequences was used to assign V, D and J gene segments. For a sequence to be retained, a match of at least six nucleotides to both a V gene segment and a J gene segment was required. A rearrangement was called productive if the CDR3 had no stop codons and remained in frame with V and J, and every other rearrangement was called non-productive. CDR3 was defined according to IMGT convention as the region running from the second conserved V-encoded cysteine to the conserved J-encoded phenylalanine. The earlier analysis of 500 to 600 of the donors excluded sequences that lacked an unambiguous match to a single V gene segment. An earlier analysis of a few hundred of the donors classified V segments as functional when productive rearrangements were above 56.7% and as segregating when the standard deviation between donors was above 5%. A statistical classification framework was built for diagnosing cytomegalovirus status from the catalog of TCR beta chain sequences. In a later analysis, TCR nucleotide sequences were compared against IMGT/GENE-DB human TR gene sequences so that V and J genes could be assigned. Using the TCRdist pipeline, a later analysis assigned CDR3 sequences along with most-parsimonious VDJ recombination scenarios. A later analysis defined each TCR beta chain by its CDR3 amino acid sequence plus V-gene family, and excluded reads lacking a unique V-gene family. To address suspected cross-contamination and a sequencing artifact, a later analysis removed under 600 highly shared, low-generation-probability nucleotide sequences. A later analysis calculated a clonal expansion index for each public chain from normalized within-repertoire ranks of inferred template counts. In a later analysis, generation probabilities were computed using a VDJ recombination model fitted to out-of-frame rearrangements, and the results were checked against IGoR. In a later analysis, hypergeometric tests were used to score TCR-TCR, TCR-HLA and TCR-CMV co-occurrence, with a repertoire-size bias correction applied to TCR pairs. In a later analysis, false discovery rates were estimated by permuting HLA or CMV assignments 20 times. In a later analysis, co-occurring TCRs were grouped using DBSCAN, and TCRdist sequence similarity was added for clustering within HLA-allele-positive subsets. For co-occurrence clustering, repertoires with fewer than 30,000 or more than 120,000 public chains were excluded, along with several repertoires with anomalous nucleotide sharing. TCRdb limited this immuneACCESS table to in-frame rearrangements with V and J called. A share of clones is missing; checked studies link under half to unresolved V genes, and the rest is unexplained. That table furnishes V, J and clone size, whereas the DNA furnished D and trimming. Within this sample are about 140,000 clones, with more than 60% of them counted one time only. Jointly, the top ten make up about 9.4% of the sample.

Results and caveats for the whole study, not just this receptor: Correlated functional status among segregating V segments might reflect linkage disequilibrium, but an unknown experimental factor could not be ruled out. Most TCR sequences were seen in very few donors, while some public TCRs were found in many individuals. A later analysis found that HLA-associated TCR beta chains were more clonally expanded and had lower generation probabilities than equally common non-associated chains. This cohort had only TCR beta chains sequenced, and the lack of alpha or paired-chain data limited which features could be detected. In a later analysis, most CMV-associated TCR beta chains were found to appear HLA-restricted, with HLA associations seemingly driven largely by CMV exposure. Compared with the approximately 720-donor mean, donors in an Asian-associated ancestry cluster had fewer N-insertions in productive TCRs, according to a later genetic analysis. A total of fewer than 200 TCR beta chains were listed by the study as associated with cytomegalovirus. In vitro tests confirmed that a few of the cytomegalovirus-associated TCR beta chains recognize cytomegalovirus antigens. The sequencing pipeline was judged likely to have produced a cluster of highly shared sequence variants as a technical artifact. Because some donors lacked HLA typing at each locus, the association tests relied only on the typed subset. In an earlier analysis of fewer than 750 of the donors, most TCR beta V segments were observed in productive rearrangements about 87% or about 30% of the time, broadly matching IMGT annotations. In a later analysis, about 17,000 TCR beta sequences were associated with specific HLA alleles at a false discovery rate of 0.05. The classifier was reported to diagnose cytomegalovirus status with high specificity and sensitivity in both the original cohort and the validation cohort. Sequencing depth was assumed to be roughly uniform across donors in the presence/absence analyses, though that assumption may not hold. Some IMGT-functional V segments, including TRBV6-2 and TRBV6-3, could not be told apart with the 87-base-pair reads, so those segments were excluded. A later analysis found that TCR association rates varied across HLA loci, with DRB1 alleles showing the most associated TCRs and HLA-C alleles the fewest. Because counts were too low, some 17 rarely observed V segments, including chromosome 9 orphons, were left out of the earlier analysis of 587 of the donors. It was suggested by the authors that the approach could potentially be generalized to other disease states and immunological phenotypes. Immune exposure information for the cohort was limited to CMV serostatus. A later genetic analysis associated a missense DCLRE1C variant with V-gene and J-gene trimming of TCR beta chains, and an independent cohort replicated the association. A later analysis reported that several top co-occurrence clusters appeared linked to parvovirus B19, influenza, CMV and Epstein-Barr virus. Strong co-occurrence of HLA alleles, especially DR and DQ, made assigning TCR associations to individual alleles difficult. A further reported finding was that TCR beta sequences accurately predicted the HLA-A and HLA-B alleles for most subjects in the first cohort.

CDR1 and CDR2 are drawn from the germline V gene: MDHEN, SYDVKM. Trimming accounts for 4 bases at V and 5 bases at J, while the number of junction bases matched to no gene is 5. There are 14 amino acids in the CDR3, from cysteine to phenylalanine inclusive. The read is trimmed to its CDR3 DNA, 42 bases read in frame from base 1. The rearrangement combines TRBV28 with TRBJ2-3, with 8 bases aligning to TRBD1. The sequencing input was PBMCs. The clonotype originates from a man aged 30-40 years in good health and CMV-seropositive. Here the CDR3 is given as CASSSGTGKDTQYF. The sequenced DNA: TGTGCCAGCAGTTCCGGGACAGGCAAAGATACGCAGTATTTT. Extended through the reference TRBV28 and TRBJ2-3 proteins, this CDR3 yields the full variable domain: DVKVTQSSRYLVKRTGEKVFLECVQDMDHENMFWYRQDPGLGLRLIYFSYDVKMKEKGDIPEGYSVSREKKERFSLILESASTNQTSMYLCASSSGTGKDTQYFGPGTRLTVL.